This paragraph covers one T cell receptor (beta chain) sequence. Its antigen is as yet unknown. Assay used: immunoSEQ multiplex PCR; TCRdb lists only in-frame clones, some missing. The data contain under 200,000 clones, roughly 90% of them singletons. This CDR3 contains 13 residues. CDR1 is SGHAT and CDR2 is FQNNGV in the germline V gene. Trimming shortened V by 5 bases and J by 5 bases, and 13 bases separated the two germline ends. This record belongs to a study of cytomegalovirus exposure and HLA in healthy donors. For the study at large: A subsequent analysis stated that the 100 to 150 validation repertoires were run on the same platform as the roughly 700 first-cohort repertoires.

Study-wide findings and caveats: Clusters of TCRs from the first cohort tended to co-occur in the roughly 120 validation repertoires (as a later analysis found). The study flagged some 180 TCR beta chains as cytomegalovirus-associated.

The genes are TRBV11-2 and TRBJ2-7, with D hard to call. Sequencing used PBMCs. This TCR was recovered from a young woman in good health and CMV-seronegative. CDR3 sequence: CASSPMRLDEQYF. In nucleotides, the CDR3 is TGTGCCAGCAGCCCCATGAGGTTAGACGAGCAGTACTTC.